This T cell receptor beta chain was retrieved from a study of beta chain features in type 1 diabetes (dated by TCRdb to about 2018). A note on the overall study: No differences in mean age, gender distribution, total cell number or subset yield were found between patients and healthy donors. Across all samples, fewer than 110,000,000 sorted cells were examined, and cell number per subset correlated strongly with RNA yield. The study compared the TCRB repertoires of sorted circulating CD4+ T cell subsets in recently diagnosed type 1 diabetes patients with those in matched healthy donors. Regulatory and stem cell-like memory subsets were obtained from only 8 patients and roughly 8 healthy donors, while naive and central memory subsets were obtained from all 30 or so donors. The investigation overall reported the following: Type 1 diabetes patients showed a moderate but significant shortening of TCRB CDR3 length in all four CD4+ subsets. Only small numbers of individuals were included in the HLA sub-analyses, which left unresolved whether HLA type had any influence on TCRB rearrangement. PCR might favor shorter templates, but patient and control samples were amplified and corrected together, so any skew would affect both groups equally. Patients with type 1 diabetes made fewer insertions and deleted more nucleotides at VDJ recombination sites, implying thymic rearrangement abnormalities. Because cDNA was sequenced instead of genomic DNA, activated cells with high expression could be over-represented, although the groups did not differ in activation or CD3 levels. Naive, central memory and regulatory TCRB repertoires appeared to be more similar among patients than among healthy donors.

V sheds 1 base and J sheds 3 bases, leaving 7 bases between their ends. In the germline V gene, CDR1 corresponds to SGHTA and CDR2 to FQGNSA. The CDR3 spans 13 residues, from the cysteine through the phenylalanine. Only the CDR3 portion is preserved as DNA: 39 bases, with reading frame beginning at the first base. From each donor, a single peripheral blood sample of around 120 mL on average was drawn into heparinised tubes. Naive, central memory, regulatory and stem cell-like memory CD4+ T cells were sorted on a BD FACSAria II using a panel including CD45RO, CCR7, CD25, CD127, CD95 and CD27. A purity above 95% was achieved for all sorted populations. PBMCs were separated immediately by Lymphoprep density gradient centrifugation and were stained directly, without being cultured. To minimize batch effects, samples were stained and sorted in pairs, one healthy donor with one patient per experiment. The High Capacity cDNA Reverse Transcription Kit was used to reverse transcribe all of the isolated RNA, meaning that expressed TCRB transcripts were what got sequenced. Deep immunoSEQ sequencing was performed on naive, central memory and regulatory T cell samples, with an average of roughly 3.3 million total reads per sample. After sorted cells were lysed in RLT buffer, RNA was extracted with DNase-treated RNeasy Micro or Mini kits, with the choice depending on cell number. Each cell subset was processed separately to prevent cross-contamination, with patient and healthy donor samples processed together. TCRB sequences were amplified from cDNA with the immunoSEQ multiplex PCR, producing 87-bp fragments spanning the CDR3 region. The amplicons were sequenced using the Illumina HiSeq platform. The authors processed their data as follows. Synthetic template baselines were used to correct PCR bias computationally, reads within Hamming distance 2 were collapsed together, and singletons that could not be merged were discarded. Reads were aligned against IMGT so that V, D and J genes, CDR3 length and insertions or deletions at six rearrangement sites could be assigned. Within each subset, clonotype counts were normalized to sorted cell number, and only after that were true diversity and Gini coefficients computed with the tcR R package. The overlap coefficient, calculated on TCRB nucleotide sequences, was used to quantify repertoire sharing. As a proxy for the pre-selection repertoire, out-of-frame TCRB sequences from naive cells were analyzed. The immuneACCESS repertoire file appears here via TCRdb, limited to in-frame rearrangements. These files lack a portion of the clones; in checked studies, under half of the deficit traces to unresolved V genes, and the cause of the others is not known. V and J calls and clone size are copied from that table; D and trimming were computed from the DNA. Within this sample are under 450,000 clones, with over 11% of them counted one time only. The ten largest clones represent roughly 0.033% of the sample.

This clone has a handful of counts. The specificity of this receptor is unknown. No base quality information exists; no much larger clone differs at one position. In the same sample, other DNA sequences code for this CDR3. This TCR derives from a man aged 25 to 40 in good health. In this chain, TRBV7-2 is recombined with TRBJ2-7, with the D gene call left open. Sequencing was done on a sample of naive CD4+ T cells from blood. The sample's cell subset or site label is to be understood as: true naive CD4+ T cells. The DNA reads TGTGCCAGCAGCTTAGAGGTCAGCTACGAGCAGTACTTC. This translates into CASSLEVSYEQYF. When the CDR3 is completed using the reference TRBV7-2 and TRBJ2-7 genes on either side, the full variable domain is GAGVSQSPSNKVTEKGKDVELRCDPISGHTALYWYRQSLGQGLEFLIYFQGNSAPDKSGLPSDRFSAERTGGSVSTLTIQRTQQEDSAVYLCASSLEVSYEQYFGPGTRLTVT.